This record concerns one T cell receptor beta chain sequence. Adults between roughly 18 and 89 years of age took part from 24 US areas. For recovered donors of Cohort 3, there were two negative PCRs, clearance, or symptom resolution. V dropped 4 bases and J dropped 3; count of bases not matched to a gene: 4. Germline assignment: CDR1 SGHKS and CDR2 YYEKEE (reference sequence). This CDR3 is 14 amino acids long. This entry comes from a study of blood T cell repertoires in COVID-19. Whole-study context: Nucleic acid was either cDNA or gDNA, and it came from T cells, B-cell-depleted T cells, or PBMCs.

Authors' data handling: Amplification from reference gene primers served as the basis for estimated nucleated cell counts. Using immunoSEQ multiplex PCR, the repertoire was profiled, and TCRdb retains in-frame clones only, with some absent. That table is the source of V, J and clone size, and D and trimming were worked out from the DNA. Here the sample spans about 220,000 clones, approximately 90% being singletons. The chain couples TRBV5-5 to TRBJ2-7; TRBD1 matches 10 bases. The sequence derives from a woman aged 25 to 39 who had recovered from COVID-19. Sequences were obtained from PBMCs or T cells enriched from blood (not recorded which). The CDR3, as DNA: TGTGCCAGCAGCCACGGACAGGGGGACTACGAGCAGTACTTC. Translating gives CASSHGQGDYEQYF.